This T cell receptor beta chain was captured by sequencing in a study of blood T cell repertoires in COVID-19. Overall study: The origin of the acute and convalescent COVID-19 samples was the United States, Italy and Spain. The cDNA or gDNA used as material had been derived from T cells, B-cell-depleted T cells, or PBMCs.

Each participant's cohort was designated according to participant-reported clinical history. The CDR3 runs to 14 residues. V gave up 5 bases and J gave up 4 bases; unmatched junction bases: 6. Germline CDR1 is SEHNR and CDR2 is FQNEAQ (reference sequence). Original analysis: Reference gene primer amplification gave estimated nucleated cell counts. Method: immunoSEQ multiplex PCR; TCRdb's copy keeps in-frame clones and lacks some. Clone size and V and J calls were adopted from that table, with D and trimming inferred from the DNA. The table includes roughly 240,000 clones, roughly 90% detected once. The chain joins TRBV7-9 to TRBJ1-1, with 8 positions matching TRBD1. The receptor was isolated from a woman between 25 and 40 years old with acute COVID-19. Specimen: PBMCs or T cells enriched from blood (not recorded which). DNA for the CDR3: TGTGCCAGCAGCAGACAGGGGAGGAGCACTGAAGCTTTCTTT. It encodes CASSRQGRSTEAFF.